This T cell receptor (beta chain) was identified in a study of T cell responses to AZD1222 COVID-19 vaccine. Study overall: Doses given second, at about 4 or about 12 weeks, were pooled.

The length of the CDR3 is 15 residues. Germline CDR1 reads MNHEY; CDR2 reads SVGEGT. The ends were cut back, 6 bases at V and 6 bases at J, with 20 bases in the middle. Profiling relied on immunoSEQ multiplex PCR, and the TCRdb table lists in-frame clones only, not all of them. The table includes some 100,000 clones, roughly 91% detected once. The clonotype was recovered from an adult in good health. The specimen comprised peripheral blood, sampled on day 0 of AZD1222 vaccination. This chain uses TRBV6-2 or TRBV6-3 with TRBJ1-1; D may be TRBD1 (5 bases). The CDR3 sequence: CASSRDRPRVAEAFF. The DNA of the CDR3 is TGTGCCAGCAGCCGCGACAGACCGAGGGTGGCTGAAGCTTTCTTT.